This entry is about one TCR beta chain. Its specificity is unknown. This entry comes from a study of shared clonotypes between healthy human individuals. The study, taken as a whole, reports: Tissue TCR repertoires likely differ from these blood-only repertoires.

This CDR3 is built from 14 residues. With 0 bases removed from V and 0 bases from J, the gap between germline ends came to 6 bases. The V gene's germline CDR1 is SGHTA and CDR2 FQGTGA. Original methodology: Quality scores were absent from the junction-only immunoSEQ sequences, so filtering differed. Libraries were prepared by immunoSEQ multiplex PCR; TCRdb keeps only in-frame clonotypes and omits some of them. That table supplies the V and J calls and clone size; D and trimming were determined from the DNA. This repertoire shows under 300,000 clones, 65% to 70% found once; its top ten account for approximately 10%.

Sequencing was done on a sample of memory CD4+ T cells sorted from blood. The subset was: CD45RA-negative fraction. The TCR comes from a man aged 30 to 39 in good health. V and J are TRBV7-3 and TRBJ2-7, with D maybe TRBD2 (5 bases). The CDR3 DNA reads TGTGCCAGCAGCTTAACAGGGAGCTCCTACGAGCAGTACTTC. Protein sequence: CASSLTGSSYEQYF.